The 3 T cell receptor beta chains below all came from one sample that was sequenced in a study of blood T cell repertoires in COVID-19 (TCRdb year 2020). The library came from the immunoSEQ multiplex PCR assay. Imported from immuneACCESS, the table was reduced by TCRdb to in-frame sequences with V and J called. These copies leave out some clones; in studies compared against another copy, an unresolved V gene accounts for under half, and the cause of the remainder is not known. Within this sample are some 180,000 clones, with roughly 79% of them counted one time only. The ten largest clones add up to 11% of the sample. Sequencing was done on a sample of peripheral blood. These receptors all stem from a woman aged 40 to 49 with COVID-19, enrolled during active disease.

Only one count was recorded for this clone. This rearrangement joins TRBV30 to TRBJ1-3; 9 nucleotides match TRBD1. Germline CDR1 is GTSNPN and CDR2 is SVGIG (reference sequence). J gave up 3 bases and V 3 bases, and 12 bases lay outside the gene matches. The CDR3 length is 17 residues. The CDR3 DNA is TGTGCCTGGAGGGCGGGACAGGGCGGTTTTGTTGGAAACACCATATATTTT. As protein: CAWRAGQGGFVGNTIYF.

V is TRBV5-4 and J is TRBJ2-6; unclear D gene. With 0 bases removed from V and 1 base from J, the gap between germline ends came to 5 bases. This CDR3 has 15 amino acids. Looked up from germline, CDR1 is SGHNT and CDR2 is YYREEE (reference sequence). CDR3 nucleotide sequence: TGTGCCAGCAGCTTGGGACAATCTGGGGCCAACGTCCTGACTTTC. Protein: CASSLGQSGANVLTF.

The chain is built from TRBV27 and TRBJ1-2; 7 nucleotides align to TRBD1. The CDR3 has 13 residues. V was clipped by 4 bases and J by 5 bases; unmatched bases: 4. The V gene's germline CDR1 is MNHEY and CDR2 SMNVEV (reference sequence). CDR3 sequence: CASSSQGQYGYTF. The CDR3 DNA is TGTGCCAGCAGTTCTCAGGGACAGTATGGCTACACCTTC.